This T cell receptor (beta chain) is from a study of blood T cell repertoires in COVID-19. This CDR3 is built from 18 residues. From germline, CDR1 is SGHRS and CDR2 YFSETQ. V was clipped by 4 bases and J by 3 bases; unmatched bases: 18. Sequencing was performed with immunoSEQ multiplex PCR; in TCRdb, only in-frame clones are kept and a portion is missing. Of about 170,000 clones listed, approximately 81% are singletons. Sequenced: peripheral blood. The source of this sequence is a human donor with acute or convalescent COVID-19. The donor label of this sample is uncertain. This chain connects TRBV5-1 to TRBJ1-1, with 7 nucleotides matching TRBD1. The CDR3 nucleotides read TGCGCCAGCAGCCGAACAAGGACAGGTTTAAGGGGAGACACTGAAGCTTTCTTT. As protein: CASSRTRTGLRGDTEAFF.